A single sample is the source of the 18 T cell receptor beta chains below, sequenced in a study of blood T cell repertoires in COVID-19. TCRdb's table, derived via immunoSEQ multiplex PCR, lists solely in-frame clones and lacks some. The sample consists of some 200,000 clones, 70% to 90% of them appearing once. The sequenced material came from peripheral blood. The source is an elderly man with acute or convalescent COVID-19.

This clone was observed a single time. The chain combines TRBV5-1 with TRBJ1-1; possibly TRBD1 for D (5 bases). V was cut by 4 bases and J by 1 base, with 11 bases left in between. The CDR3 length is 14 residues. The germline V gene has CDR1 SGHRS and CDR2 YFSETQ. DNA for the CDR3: TGCGCCAGCAGCCCACAGGCTGGGAACACTGAAGCTTTCTTT. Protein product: CASSPQAGNTEAFF.

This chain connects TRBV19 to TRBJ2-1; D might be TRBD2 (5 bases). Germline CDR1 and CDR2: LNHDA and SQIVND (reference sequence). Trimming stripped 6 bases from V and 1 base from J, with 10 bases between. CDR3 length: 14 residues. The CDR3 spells CASSLAASYNEQFF. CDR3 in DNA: TGTGCCAGTAGCCTAGCCGCATCCTACAATGAGCAGTTCTTC.

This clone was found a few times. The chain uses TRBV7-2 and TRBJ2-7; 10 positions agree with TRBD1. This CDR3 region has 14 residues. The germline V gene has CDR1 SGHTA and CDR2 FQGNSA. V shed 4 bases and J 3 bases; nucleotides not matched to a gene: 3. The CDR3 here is CASSWDRGIYEQYF. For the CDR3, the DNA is TGTGCCAGCAGCTGGGACAGGGGAATCTACGAGCAGTACTTC.

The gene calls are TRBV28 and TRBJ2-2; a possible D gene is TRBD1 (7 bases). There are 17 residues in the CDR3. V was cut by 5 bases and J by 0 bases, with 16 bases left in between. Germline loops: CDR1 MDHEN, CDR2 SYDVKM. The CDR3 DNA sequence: TGTGCCAGCAGTCCCGGGGGCAGGGGGACGAACACCGGGGAGCTGTTTTTT. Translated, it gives CASSPGGRGTNTGELFF.

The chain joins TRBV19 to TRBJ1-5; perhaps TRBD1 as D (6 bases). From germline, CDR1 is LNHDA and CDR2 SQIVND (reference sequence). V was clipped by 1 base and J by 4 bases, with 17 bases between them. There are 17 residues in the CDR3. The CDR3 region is CASSIGARGARNQPQHF. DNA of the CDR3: TGTGCCAGTAGTATAGGGGCTCGGGGGGCAAGGAATCAGCCCCAGCATTTT.

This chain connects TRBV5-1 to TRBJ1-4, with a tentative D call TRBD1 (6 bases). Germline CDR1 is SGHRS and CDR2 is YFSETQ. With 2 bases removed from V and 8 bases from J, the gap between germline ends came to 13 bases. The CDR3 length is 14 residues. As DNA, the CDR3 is TGCGCCAGCAGCTTACAGGGCGGAGGAGAAAAACTGTTTTTT. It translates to CASSLQGGGEKLFF.

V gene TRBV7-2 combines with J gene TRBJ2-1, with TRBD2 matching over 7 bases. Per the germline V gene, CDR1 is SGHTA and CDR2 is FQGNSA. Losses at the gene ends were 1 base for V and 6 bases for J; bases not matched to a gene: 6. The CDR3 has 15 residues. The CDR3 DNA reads TGTGCCAGCAGCTTAGGACTAGCACGCGGCAATGAGCAGTTCTTC. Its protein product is CASSLGLARGNEQFF.

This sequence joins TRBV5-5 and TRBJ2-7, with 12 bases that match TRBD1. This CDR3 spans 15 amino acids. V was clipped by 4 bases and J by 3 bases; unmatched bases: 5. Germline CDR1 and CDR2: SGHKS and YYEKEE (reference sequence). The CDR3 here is CASSLGQGAIYEQYV. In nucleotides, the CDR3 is TGTGCCAGCAGCCTGGGACAGGGGGCTATCTACGAGCAGTACGTC.

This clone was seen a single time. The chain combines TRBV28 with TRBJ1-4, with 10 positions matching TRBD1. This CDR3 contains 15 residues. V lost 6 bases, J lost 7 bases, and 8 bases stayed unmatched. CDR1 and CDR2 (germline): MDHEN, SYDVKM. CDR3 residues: CASSSRGQGSEKLFF. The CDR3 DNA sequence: TGTGCCAGCAGCTCTCGGGGACAGGGGAGTGAAAAACTGTTTTTT.

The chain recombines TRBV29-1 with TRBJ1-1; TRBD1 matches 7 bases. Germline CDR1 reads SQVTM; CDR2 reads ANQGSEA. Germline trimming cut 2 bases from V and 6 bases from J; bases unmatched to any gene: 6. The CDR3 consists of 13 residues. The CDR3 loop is CSVERDSGAEAFF. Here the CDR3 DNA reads TGCAGCGTTGAACGGGACAGTGGGGCTGAAGCTTTCTTT.

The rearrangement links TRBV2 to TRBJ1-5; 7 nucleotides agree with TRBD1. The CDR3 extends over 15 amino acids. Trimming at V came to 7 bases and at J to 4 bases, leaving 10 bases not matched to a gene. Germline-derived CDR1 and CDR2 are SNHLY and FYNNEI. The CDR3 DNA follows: TGTGCCAGCAACAGACAGGGTGGCGTAAATCAGCCCCAGCATTTT. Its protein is CASNRQGGVNQPQHF.

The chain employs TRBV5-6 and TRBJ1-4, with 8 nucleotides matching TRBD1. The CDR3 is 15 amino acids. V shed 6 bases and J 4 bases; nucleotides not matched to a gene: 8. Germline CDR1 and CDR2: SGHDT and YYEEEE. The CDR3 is CASTKLTGVNEKLFF. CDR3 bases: TGTGCCAGCACTAAGCTGACAGGGGTTAATGAAAAACTGTTTTTT.

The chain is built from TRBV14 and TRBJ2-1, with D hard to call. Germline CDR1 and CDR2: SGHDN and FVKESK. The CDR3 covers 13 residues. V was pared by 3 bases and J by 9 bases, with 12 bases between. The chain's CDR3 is CASSQVQVGEQFF. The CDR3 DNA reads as TGTGCCAGCAGCCAGGTTCAGGTGGGTGAGCAGTTCTTC.

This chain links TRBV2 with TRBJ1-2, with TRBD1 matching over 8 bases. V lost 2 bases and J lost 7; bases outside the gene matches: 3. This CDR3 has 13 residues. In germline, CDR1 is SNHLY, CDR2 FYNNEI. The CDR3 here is CASSEQGASGYTF. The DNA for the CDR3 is TGTGCCAGCAGTGAACAGGGGGCTAGTGGCTACACCTTC. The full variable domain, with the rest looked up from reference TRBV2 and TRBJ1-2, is EPEVTQTPSHQVTQMGQEVILRCVPISNHLYFYWYRQILGQKVEFLVSFYNNEISEKSEIFDDQFSVERPDGSNFTLKIRSTKLEDSAMYFCASSEQGASGYTFGSGTRLTVV.

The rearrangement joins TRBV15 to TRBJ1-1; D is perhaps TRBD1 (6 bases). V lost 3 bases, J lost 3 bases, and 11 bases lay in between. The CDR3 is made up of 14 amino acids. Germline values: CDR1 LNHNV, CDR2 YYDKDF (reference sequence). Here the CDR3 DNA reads TGTGCCACCAGCAGGGAGCACAGGGACACTGAAGCTTTCTTT. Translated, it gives CATSREHRDTEAFF.

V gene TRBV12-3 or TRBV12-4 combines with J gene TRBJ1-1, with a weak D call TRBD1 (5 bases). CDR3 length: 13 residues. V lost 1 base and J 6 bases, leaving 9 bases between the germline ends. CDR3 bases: TGTGCCAGCAGTTTAGATGGGGGGTCTGAAGCTTTCTTT. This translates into CASSLDGGSEAFF.

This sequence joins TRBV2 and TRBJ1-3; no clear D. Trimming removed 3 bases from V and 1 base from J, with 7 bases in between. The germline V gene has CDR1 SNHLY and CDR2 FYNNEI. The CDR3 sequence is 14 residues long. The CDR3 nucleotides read TGTGCCAGCAGTGATCCTAATTCTGGAAACACCATATATTTT. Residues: CASSDPNSGNTIYF.

CDR3 coding DNA: TGTGCCAGCAGTAACAGGGGGCGCGGGTCCTACGAGCAGTACGTC. Translating gives CASSNRGRGSYEQYV. The chain carries TRBV6-5 and TRBJ2-7, with 9 bases lining up with TRBD1. The V segment lost 5 bases and the J segment 1 base; nucleotides outside the gene matches: 6. Germline lookup yields CDR1 MNHEY and CDR2 SVGAGI. CDR3 size: 15 residues.